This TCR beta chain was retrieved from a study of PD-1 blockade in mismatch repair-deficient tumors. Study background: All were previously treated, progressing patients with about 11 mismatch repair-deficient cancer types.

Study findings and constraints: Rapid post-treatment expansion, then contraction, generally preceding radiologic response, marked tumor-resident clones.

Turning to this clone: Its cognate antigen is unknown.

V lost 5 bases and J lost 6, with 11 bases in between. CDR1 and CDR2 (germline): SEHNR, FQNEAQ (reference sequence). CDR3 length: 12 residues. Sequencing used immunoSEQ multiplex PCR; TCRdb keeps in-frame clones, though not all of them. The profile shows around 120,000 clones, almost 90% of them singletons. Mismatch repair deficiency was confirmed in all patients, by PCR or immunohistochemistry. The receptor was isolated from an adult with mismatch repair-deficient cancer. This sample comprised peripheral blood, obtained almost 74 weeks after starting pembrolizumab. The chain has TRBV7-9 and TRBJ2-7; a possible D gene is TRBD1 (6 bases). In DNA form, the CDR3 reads TGTGCCAGCAGCACCGGACAGTTCGAGCAGTACTTC. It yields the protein CASSTGQFEQYF.